The clone carrying this T cell receptor (beta chain) was recorded a few times. The antigen remains unidentified. V was trimmed by 2 bases and J by 5 bases, leaving 14 bases between them. CDR3 length equals 15 residues. In germline, CDR1 is ENHRY, CDR2 SYGVKD. This entry is derived from a study of T-cell memory formation after mild COVID-19. The overall study: There were largely donor-specific TCR clusters.

The authors produced TCR alpha and TCR beta cDNA libraries with sample barcodes and UMIs by 5'RACE using constant-segment primers. TCRdb recomputed calls from the 5' RACE reads with MiXCR, one row per CDR3 protein. Of 85,000 to 130,000 distinct CDR3 sequences in the sample, about an eighth were seen once. Study-wide results and caveats: A second wave of clones peaked on day 37, and their SARS-CoV-2 specificity went unconfirmed. Mainly CM and EM harbored the contracting CD4+ clones; mainly EMRA harbored the CD8+ ones.

J is TRBJ2-3 and V is TRBV10-3; D gene ambiguous. This TCR came from an adult woman who had mild COVID-19 (a few samples of this study predate the infection). Cell type and time point are not known. The sequencing input was PBMCs or a T cell subset sorted from them (not recorded which). The CDR3 loop reads CAISEAWLSKDTQYF. As DNA, the CDR3 is TGTGCCATCAGTGAGGCGTGGCTTTCAAAAGATACGCAGTATTTT.